The 27 T cell receptor beta chains below come from one sample, sequenced in a study of blood T cells in healthy people across ages. For the second PCR, which ran for roughly 6 to 11 cycles, a sample-barcoded 5' primer and a J-beta primer mix were used. TCRdb redid the calling of the 5' RACE reads with MiXCR, one entry per CDR3 protein. The sample consists of approximately 800,000 distinct CDR3 sequences, 35% to 40% of them appearing once. The sequenced sample was blood. These receptors were collected from a young man in good health.

This clonotype was found a few times. This chain joins TRBV14 and TRBJ2-3; the D gene could be TRBD1 or TRBD2 (5 bases each). Germline V CDR1 and CDR2: SGHDN, FVKESK. The length of the CDR3 is 12 residues. The ends were cut back, 1 base at V and 7 bases at J, with 6 bases in the middle. The CDR3 is CASSQGGYTQYF. Here the CDR3 DNA reads TGTGCCAGCAGCCAAGGGGGGTATACGCAGTATTTT. The full variable domain, with the rest looked up from reference TRBV14 and TRBJ2-3, is EAGVTQFPSHSVIEKGQTVTLRCDPISGHDNLYWYRRVMGKEIKFLLHFVKESKQDESGMPNNRFLAERTGGTYSTLKVQPAELEDSGVYFCASSQGGYTQYFGPGTRLTVL.

This clonotype came up a few times. The gene calls are TRBV6-1 and TRBJ1-2, with TRBD1 identical over 9 bases. This CDR3 comprises 17 residues. With 6 bases clipped from V and 8 bases from J, the junction kept 19 bases outside the gene matches. Germline lookup yields CDR1 MNHNS and CDR2 SASEGT. The CDR3 nucleotides read TGTGCCAGCAGCCCTTCCCCCGGGACAGGGTTAGAAAGCGGCTACACCTTC. Translating it yields CASSPSPGTGLESGYTF.

This clonotype was counted many times. The chain uses TRBV12-3 or TRBV12-4 and TRBJ1-2, with D hard to call. The CDR3 is made up of 14 amino acids. V gave up 2 bases and J gave up 4 bases, with 11 bases separating them. CDR3 DNA sequence: TGTGCCAGCAGTTTAAGGGCACCTTCCTATGGCTACACCTTC. This gives the protein CASSLRAPSYGYTF.

The chain carries TRBV9 and TRBJ1-4; TRBD1 might be the D (5 bases). Germline CDR1 is SGDLS and CDR2 is YYNGEE. CDR3 length: 14 amino acids. The V end lost 0 bases, the J end lost 8 bases, and 11 bases lay between the germline ends. The CDR3 DNA reads TGTGCCAGCAGCGTAGAGGCCTGGGGGGAAAAACTGTTTTTT. It translates to CASSVEAWGEKLFF.

This clonotype was seen more than once but under ten times. The J gene is TRBJ2-1, the V gene TRBV5-1, with 10 bases aligning to TRBD1. This CDR3 spans 16 amino acids. The J segment lost 7 bases and the V segment lost 0 bases, leaving 7 bases of the junction unmatched. The germline gives CDR1 SGHRS, CDR2 YFSETQ. The CDR3 coding sequence is TGCGCCAGCAGCTTGGGACAGGGGGCGCGTTGGAATGAGCAGTTCTTC. It is translated as CASSLGQGARWNEQFF. The full variable domain, completed using reference TRBV5-1 and TRBJ2-1, is KAGVTQTPRYLIKTRGQQVTLSCSPISGHRSVSWYQQTPGQGLQFLFEYFSETQRNKGNFPGRFSGRQFSNSRSEMNVSTLELGDSALYLCASSLGQGARWNEQFFGPGTRLTVL.

This clonotype was detected ten times or more. This chain links TRBV20-1 with TRBJ2-5; no clear D. Germline V gene lookup returns CDR1 DFQATT and CDR2 SNEGSKA (reference sequence). The CDR3 has 14 amino acids. Trimming took off 1 base at V and 5 bases at J, with 14 bases between the two ends. The DNA of the CDR3 is TGCAGTGCTAGAGCCGGCGGTCCTCTGGAGACCCAGTACTTC. It codes for CSARAGGPLETQYF.

The chain combines TRBV6-2 or TRBV6-3 with TRBJ1-6; the match to TRBD1 covers 10 bases. Germline V gives CDR1 MNHEY, CDR2 SVGEGT. Trimming at V came to 8 bases and at J to 8 bases, leaving 6 bases not matched to a gene. The CDR3 length is 14 residues. CDR3 DNA: TGTGCCAGCCGTACCGGGACAGGGGATTCACCCCTCCACTTT. Translation gives CASRTGTGDSPLHF.

This clonotype appeared a few times. This chain connects TRBV15 to TRBJ1-1; 7 bases are shared with TRBD1. The CDR3 contains 16 residues. Trimming took 4 bases from V and 1 from J; bases not matched to a gene: 9. From germline, CDR1 is LNHNV and CDR2 YYDKDF (reference sequence). The CDR3 DNA reads TGTGCCACCAGCACCATTTTCGGACAGGCGAACACTGAAGCTTTCTTT. Translated, it gives CATSTIFGQANTEAFF.

As for this clonotype: A much more abundant neighbour one base away suggests this may be a read error. The V call is TRBV4-1, the J call TRBJ2-5, with TRBD2 identical over 9 bases. Germline-derived CDR1 and CDR2 are MGHRA and YSYEKL. The CDR3 has 16 residues. CDR3 DNA: TGCACCAGCAGCCCTCGACTAGCGGAGTACCAAGAGACCCAGTACTTC. Translating it yields CTSSPRLAEYQETQYF.

This clonotype has only a few counts. V usage is TRBV11-1 and J usage is TRBJ2-5; 7 nucleotides line up with TRBD1. The end of the DNA fits TRBJ2-7 better, so the J call may be wrong. Germline CDR1 is SGHAT and CDR2 is FQDESV (reference sequence). CDR3 size: 13 residues. CDR3 loop: CASSPRGSSEQYF. The CDR3 bases are TGTGCCAGCAGCCCCAGGGGGTCGTCCGAGCAGTACTTC.

A word on this clonotype: Being one base from a much bigger clone, this may be a read error. The V gene is TRBV5-1, the J gene TRBJ2-1, with a tentative D call TRBD1 (5 bases). CDR3 length: 17 residues. CDR1 and CDR2 (germline): SGHRS, YFSETQ. CDR3 in DNA: TGCGTCAGCAGCTTGGCCGGTGACAGCAGCTCCTACAATGAGCAGTTCTTC. Translating gives CVSSLAGDSSSYNEQFF.

The rearrangement joins TRBV28 to TRBJ2-7; no clear D gene. Trimming took off 2 bases at V and 4 bases at J, with 9 bases between the two ends. There are 13 residues in the CDR3. CDR1 MDHEN and CDR2 SYDVKM come from the germline V gene. The CDR3 bases are TGTGCCAGCAGTTTAACCTCCGTTTACGAGCAGTACTTC. Translated, it gives CASSLTSVYEQYF.

This clonotype was detected ten times or more. The V call is TRBV7-2, the J call TRBJ1-5; a weak D match, TRBD1 (6 bases). This CDR3 spans 15 amino acids. Trimming left V 1 base short and J 5 bases short, with 12 bases between. Germline V gene sequence: CDR1 SGHTA, CDR2 FQGNSA. CDR3 DNA sequence: TGTGCCAGCAGCTTAGTCCGGACAGCCGATCAGCCCCAGCATTTT. Translation gives CASSLVRTADQPQHF.

The CDR3 nucleotides read TGTGCCAGCAGCCAAGATTATGCGGACAGACGCTCTGGAAACACCATATATTTT. Its protein is CASSQDYADRRSGNTIYF. V gene TRBV4-2 combines with J gene TRBJ1-3; possibly TRBD1 for D (6 bases). The CDR3 has 18 residues. Trimming shortened V by 0 bases and J by 0 bases, and 15 bases separated the two germline ends. Germline V lookup: CDR1 LGHNA, CDR2 YNFKEQ.

V and J are TRBV29-1 and TRBJ2-6; D is uncertain. The germline V gene has CDR1 SQVTM and CDR2 ANQGSEA. Trimming pared 4 bases from V and 2 bases from J, leaving 0 bases between. The CDR3 consists of 11 residues. CDR3 sequence reads: CSVAGANVLTF. CDR3 bases: TGCAGCGTTGCTGGGGCCAACGTCCTGACTTTC. Together with reference TRBV29-1 and TRBJ2-6, the CDR3 gives the full variable domain: SAVISQKPSRDICQRGTSLTIQCQVDSQVTMMFWYRQQPGQSLTLIATANQGSEATYESGFVIDKFPISRPNLTFSTLTVSNMSPEDSSIYLCSVAGANVLTFGAGSRLTVL.

The chain recombines TRBV7-3 with TRBJ2-3; no clear D gene. CDR3 length equals 16 residues. Trimming took 5 bases from V and 0 from J, leaving 15 bases between them. Per germline, CDR1 SGHTA and CDR2 FQGTGA. Written as DNA, the CDR3 is TGTGCCAGCAGCCCATACGGCGATCCTAGCACAGATACGCAGTATTTT. Translation: CASSPYGDPSTDTQYF.

Note on this clonotype: A junction end diverges from the germline sequence, so it may reflect a read error. The chain couples TRBV5-1 to TRBJ2-7; no definite D call. Germline V CDR1 and CDR2: SGHRS, YFSETQ. There are 11 residues in the CDR3. CDR3 coding DNA: TGCGCCGGCAGTTCTTCCTACGAGCAGTACTTC. Amino acid sequence: CAGSSSYEQYF.

The genes are TRBV5-6 and TRBJ1-6; D perhaps matches TRBD1 (6 bases). With 0 bases removed from V and 9 bases from J, the gap between germline ends came to 13 bases. The germline CDR1 and CDR2 sequences are SGHDT and YYEEEE. The CDR3 length is 15 residues. CDR3 loop: CASSLAGDASSPLHF. In nucleotides, the CDR3 is TGTGCCAGCAGCTTGGCAGGGGACGCGAGTTCACCCCTCCACTTT.

The J gene is TRBJ2-1, the V gene TRBV27, with 8 bases that match TRBD1. Per the germline V gene, CDR1 is MNHEY and CDR2 is SMNVEV (reference sequence). This CDR3 is 15 amino acids long. Trimming cost V 4 bases and J 10 bases; bases outside gene matches: 12. As DNA, the CDR3 is TGTGCCAGCAGTTACACGGACAGGGTTCCAAGGGAGCAGTTCTTC. It encodes CASSYTDRVPREQFF.

In regard to this clonotype: This may arise from a read error, as a much more abundant clone is one base away. The chain has TRBV6-2 or TRBV6-3 and TRBJ2-1, with TRBD1 as a possible D gene (5 bases). The better agreement between TRBJ2-7 and the DNA end casts doubt on the J call. The CDR3 has 16 amino acids. The germline gives CDR1 MNHEY, CDR2 SVGEGT. CDR3 region: CASSYFRRASYNEQYF. The CDR3 DNA is TGTGCCAGCAGTTACTTCCGCAGGGCCTCCTACAATGAGCAGTACTTC.

The sample holds many counts of this clonotype. The chain employs TRBV20-1 and TRBJ2-5; tentatively, D is TRBD1 or TRBD2 (6 bases each). V lost 4 bases and J 5 bases, leaving 17 bases between the germline ends. The CDR3 has 14 amino acids. Germline CDR1 and CDR2: DFQATT and SNEGSKA (reference sequence). Written as DNA, the CDR3 is TGCAGTGCTATAAGGGGGGACCCCAAGGAGACCCAGTACTTC. It specifies CSAIRGDPKETQYF.

Regarding this clonotype: The germline gene is not matched at one end of the junction; a read error may be the cause. This chain joins TRBV24-1 and TRBJ2-1; the D gene is possibly TRBD2 (6 bases). The CDR3 runs to 18 residues. Germline-derived CDR1 and CDR2 are KGHDR and SFDVKD. CDR3: CATSDWAGEVRGYNEQLF. CDR3 DNA: TGTGCCACCAGTGATTGGGCTGGGGAGGTAAGGGGCTACAATGAGCAGTTATTC.

The rearrangement uses TRBV20-1 and TRBJ2-1; 8 bases fit TRBD2. Per germline, CDR1 DFQATT and CDR2 SNEGSKA (reference sequence). The CDR3 extends over 15 amino acids. V shed 0 bases, J shed 4 bases, and the junction held 5 bases outside the gene matches. This chain's CDR3 is CSARDRRGGYNEQFF. In DNA, the CDR3 is TGCAGTGCTAGAGATCGTCGGGGGGGGTACAATGAGCAGTTCTTC.

This chain connects TRBV7-8 to TRBJ2-3; 11 bases are a match to TRBD2. The V segment lost 4 bases and the J segment 6 bases; nucleotides outside the gene matches: 9. CDR3 length: 16 residues. Germline V gene data show CDR1 as SGHVS and CDR2 as FQNEAQ. Written as DNA, the CDR3 is TGTGCCAGCAGCTCCGGATATAGCGGGGGGGAGGATACGCAGTATTTT. Translation: CASSSGYSGGEDTQYF.

With regard to this clonotype: A much larger clone differs by one base, so this may be a read error. The gene calls are TRBV7-2 and TRBJ1-2; D is unresolved. The germline gives CDR1 SGHTA, CDR2 FQGNSA. Trimming removed 6 bases from V and 1 base from J, with 9 bases in between. The CDR3 consists of 13 residues. CDR3 nucleotides: TGTGCCAGCAGACAGTTACGTAACTATGGCTACACCTTC. Its translation: CASRQLRNYGYTF.

This sequence joins TRBV7-2 and TRBJ1-1; D gene ambiguous. The germline V gene has CDR1 SGHTA and CDR2 FQGNSA. This CDR3 has 12 residues. With 0 bases removed from V and 7 bases from J, the gap between germline ends came to 6 bases. The CDR3, as DNA: TGTGCCAGCAGCTTAGCGCTCGGTGAAGCTTTCTTT. The encoded protein is CASSLALGEAFF.

The chain recombines TRBV27 with TRBJ1-2; possibly TRBD1 for D (6 bases). The germline gives CDR1 MNHEY, CDR2 SMNVEV (reference sequence). V gave up 5 bases and J gave up 0 bases, with 13 bases separating them. The CDR3 loop spans 15 amino acids. Here the CDR3 DNA reads TGTGCCAGCAGTGCTACAGGGCGAGCTAACTATGGCTACACCTTC. It is translated as CASSATGRANYGYTF.